This paragraph reports one T cell receptor (beta chain). This clonotype showed up just a few times. Its cognate antigen has yet to be identified. Base qualities are missing; no much larger clone stands one base away. The germline ends are 9 bases apart after V is trimmed by 6 bases and J by 0 bases. CDR1 is given as MNHNS and CDR2 as SASEGT, both from the germline V gene. The CDR3 numbers 15 residues from cysteine through phenylalanine. The read is trimmed to its CDR3 DNA, 45 bases read in frame from base 1. The data are from a study of T cells in Graves' hyperthyroidism and ophthalmopathy (dated by TCRdb to the late 2010s). Regarding the research as a whole: Peripheral blood samples were taken at the time of initial diagnosis, prior to any treatment. Whether ophthalmopathy could be predicted prospectively was tested in an independent validation cohort made up of approximately 19 hyperthyroidism patients plus 17 patients who later progressed to ophthalmopathy. The approximately 90 discovery patients were divided at random into training and test sets in a 7:3 ratio. To identify TCR V-J signatures that set the groups apart, the researchers used a discovery cohort of more than 95 patients, made up of 40 to 45 with Graves' ophthalmopathy and 55 to 65 with stable Graves' hyperthyroidism. After sampling, hyperthyroidism patients received methimazole starting at 30 mg daily, and ophthalmopathy patients received high-dose intravenous methylprednisolone. In about 6 Graves' hyperthyroidism patients, the study also compared T-cell repertoires from thyroid tissue with T-cell repertoires from blood. The paper reports TCR Vbeta CDR3 sequencing of roughly 140 peripheral blood samples: approximately 41 ophthalmopathy, under 80 hyperthyroidism and about 17 progressor patients.

Amplification of TCR beta CDR3 regions was carried out from RNA transcripts. For the first round of RT-PCR on the TCR CDR3, the HTBI primer set was used together with the Qiagen OneStep RT-PCR kit. Libraries were constructed in a second round of multiplex PCR, after which size selection and purification were carried out. Libraries were sequenced paired-end with 100 bp reads on an Illumina HiSeq2000. Regarding the original processing steps: Raw data were processed with SOAPnuke, discarding reads with adapters, uncalled bases, mean Phred below 15, or no exact constant-primer or identifier match. High-quality paired reads were merged with COPE v1.2.5, and unique nucleotide sequences were defined as clonotypes. MiTCR v1.1 was used to align clonotypes to the IMGT TRBV, TRBD and TRBJ reference segments. The analysis included only V-J combinations with a frequency above 0.0001, which together covered around 99% of the repertoires. A TCS score was defined as the ratio between F50 (clonal expansion) and ExV (chaos), using BLOSUM62-based TCRdist between CDR3 peptides within each V-J. Welch's t-statistics and random forest reduced around 510 V-J features to 10 to 15, which were used in a naive Bayes classifier (R e1071). Starting from the raw public reads, TCRdb applied fastp trimming at Q25, assembled clones with MiXCR and retained in-frame beta chains. Identical CDR3 proteins give one entry, which carries the most common genes and DNA. These V and J calls derive from TCRdb rather than the authors' analysis. The table for this sample lists around 620,000 distinct CDR3 sequences; approximately 15% of them were counted only once. The ten largest make up 6.5% to 9% of the sample.

Broad study findings and their caveats: Most expanded thyroid clonotypes (frequency above 0.001) were also found in blood, which suggests that blood repertoires may mirror thyroid immune responses. No statistical method was used to set the sample size in advance, and investigators knew the group allocation. Ophthalmopathy was separated from stable hyperthyroidism by a 13 V-J signature model, with just over 85% sensitivity and approximately 84% specificity obtained in cross-validation and 80%/75% obtained in testing. In validation, progression to ophthalmopathy was predicted by the model with around 70% sensitivity and 72.22% specificity, a median of around 6.5 months before onset.

In the ophthalmopathy patients, disease was moderately to severely active, with a Clinical Activity Score of 3 or more, a NOSPECS grade of 4 or more, and a duration of less than 3 months. Any patient with an uncontrolled infection, another autoimmune disease, pregnancy or lactation was excluded. Diagnoses were established on the basis of clinical symptoms, serum thyroxine and TRAb, thyroid ultrasound, and orbital computed tomography. Ficoll-Paque density gradient centrifugation was used to isolate PBMCs from about 9 ml of fresh peripheral blood. Trizol reagent was used to extract total RNA, and RNA quality was then checked on an Agilent 2100 Bioanalyzer.

The receptor's source is a woman aged 18-35 years with Graves' ophthalmopathy. Sequenced material: blood. The chain links TRBV6-1 with TRBJ1-6; no D segment can be confidently identified. The nucleotide sequence reads TGTGCCAGCAGAACAGAATCCTCCTATAATTCACCCCTCCACTTT. It translates to CASRTESSYNSPLHF.